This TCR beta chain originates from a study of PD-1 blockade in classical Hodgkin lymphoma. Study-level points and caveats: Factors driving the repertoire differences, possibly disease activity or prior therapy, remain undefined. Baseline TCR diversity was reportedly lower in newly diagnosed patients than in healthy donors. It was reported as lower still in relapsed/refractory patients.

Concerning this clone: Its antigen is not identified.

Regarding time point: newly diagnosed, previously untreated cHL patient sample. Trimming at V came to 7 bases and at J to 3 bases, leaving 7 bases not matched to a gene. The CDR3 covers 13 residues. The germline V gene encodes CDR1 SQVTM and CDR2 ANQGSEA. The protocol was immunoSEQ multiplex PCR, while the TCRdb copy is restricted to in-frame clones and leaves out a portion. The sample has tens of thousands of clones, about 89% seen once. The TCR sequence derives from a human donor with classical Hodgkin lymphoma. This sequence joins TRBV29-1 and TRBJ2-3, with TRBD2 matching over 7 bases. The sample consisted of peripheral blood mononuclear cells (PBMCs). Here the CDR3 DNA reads TGCAGCGCTGGACTAGTAGCTACAGATACGCAGTATTTT. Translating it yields CSAGLVATDTQYF.